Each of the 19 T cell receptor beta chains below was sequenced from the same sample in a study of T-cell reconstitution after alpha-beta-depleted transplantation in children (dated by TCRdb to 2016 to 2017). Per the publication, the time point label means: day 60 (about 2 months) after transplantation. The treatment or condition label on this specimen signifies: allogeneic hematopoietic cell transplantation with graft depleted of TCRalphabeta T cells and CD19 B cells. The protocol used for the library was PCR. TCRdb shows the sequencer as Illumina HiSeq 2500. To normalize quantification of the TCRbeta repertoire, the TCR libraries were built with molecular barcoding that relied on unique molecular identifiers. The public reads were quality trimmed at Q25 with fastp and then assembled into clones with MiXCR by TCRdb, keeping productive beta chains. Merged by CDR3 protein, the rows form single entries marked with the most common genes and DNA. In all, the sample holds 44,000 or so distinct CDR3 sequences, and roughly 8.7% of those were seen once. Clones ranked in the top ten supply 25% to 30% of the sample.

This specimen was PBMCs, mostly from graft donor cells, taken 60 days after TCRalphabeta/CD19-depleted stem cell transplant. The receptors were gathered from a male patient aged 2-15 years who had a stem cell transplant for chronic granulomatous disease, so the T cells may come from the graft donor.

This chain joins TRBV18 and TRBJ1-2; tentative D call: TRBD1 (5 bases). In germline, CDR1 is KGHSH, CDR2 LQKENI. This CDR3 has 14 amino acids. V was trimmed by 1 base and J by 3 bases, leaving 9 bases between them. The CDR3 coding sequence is TGTGCCAGCTCACCACGACCGGGGGACTATGGCTACACCTTC. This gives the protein CASSPRPGDYGYTF.

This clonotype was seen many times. CDR3 loop: CASSSSEGPRETQYF. DNA for the CDR3: TGTGCCAGCAGCTCTTCCGAGGGGCCCAGGGAGACCCAGTACTTC. The chain recombines TRBV21-1 with TRBJ2-5; the table names TRBD2, a call not compared with the DNA. TRBV21-1 is reported as a pseudogene. The CDR3 loop spans 15 amino acids.

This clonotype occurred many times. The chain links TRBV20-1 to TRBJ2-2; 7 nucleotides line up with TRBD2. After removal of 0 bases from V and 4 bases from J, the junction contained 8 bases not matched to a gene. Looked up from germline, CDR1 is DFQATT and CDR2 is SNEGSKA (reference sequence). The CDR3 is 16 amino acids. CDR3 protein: CSARDGARGTTGELFF. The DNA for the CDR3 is TGCAGTGCTAGAGATGGCGCGCGGGGGACCACCGGGGAGCTGTTTTTT.

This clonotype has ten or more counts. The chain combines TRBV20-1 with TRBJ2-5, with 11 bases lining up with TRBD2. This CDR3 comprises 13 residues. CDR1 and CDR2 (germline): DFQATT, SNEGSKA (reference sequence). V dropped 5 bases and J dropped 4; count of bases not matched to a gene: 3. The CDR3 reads CSARLAGRETQYF. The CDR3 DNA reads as TGCAGTGCTCGACTAGCGGGAAGAGAGACCCAGTACTTC.

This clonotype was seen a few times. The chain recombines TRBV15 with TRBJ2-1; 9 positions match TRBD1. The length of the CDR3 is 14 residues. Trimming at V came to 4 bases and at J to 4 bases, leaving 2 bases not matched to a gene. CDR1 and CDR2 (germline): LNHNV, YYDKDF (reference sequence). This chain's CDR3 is CATSTQGAYNEQFF. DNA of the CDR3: TGTGCCACCAGCACACAGGGGGCTTACAATGAGCAGTTCTTC. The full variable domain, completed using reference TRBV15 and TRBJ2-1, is DAMVIQNPRYQVTQFGKPVTLSCSQTLNHNVMYWYQQKSSQAPKLLFHYYDKDFNNEADTPDNFQSRRPNTSFCFLDIRSPGLGDTAMYLCATSTQGAYNEQFFGPGTRLTVL.

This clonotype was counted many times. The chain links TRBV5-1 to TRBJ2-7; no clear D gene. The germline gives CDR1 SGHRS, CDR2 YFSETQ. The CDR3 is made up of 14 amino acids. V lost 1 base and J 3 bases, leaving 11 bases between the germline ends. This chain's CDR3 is CASSLSTGRYEQYF. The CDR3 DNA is TGCGCCAGCAGCTTGTCCACCGGCCGCTACGAGCAGTACTTC.

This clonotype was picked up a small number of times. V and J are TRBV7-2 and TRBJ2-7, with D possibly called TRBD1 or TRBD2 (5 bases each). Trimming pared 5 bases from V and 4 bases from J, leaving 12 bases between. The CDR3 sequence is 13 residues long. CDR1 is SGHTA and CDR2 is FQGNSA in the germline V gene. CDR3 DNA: TGTGCCAGCAGCCACCGGGACCTATACGAGCAGTACTTC. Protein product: CASSHRDLYEQYF.

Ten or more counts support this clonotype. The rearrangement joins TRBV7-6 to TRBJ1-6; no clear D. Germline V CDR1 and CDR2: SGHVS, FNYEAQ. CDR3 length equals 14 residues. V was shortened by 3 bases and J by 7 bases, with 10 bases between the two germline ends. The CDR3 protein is CASSLAKSNSPLHF. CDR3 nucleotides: TGTGCCAGCAGCTTGGCAAAGTCGAATTCACCCCTCCACTTT.

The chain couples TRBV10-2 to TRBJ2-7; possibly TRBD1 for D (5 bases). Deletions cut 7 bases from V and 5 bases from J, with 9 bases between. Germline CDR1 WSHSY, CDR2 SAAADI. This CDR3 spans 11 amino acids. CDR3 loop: CASTQGNEQYF. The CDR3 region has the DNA TGCGCCAGCACTCAGGGTAACGAGCAGTACTTC.

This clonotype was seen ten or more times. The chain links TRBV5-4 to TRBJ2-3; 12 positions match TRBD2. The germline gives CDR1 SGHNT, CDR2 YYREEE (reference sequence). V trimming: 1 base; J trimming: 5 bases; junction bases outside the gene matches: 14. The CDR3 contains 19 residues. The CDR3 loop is CASSLSASGRAVGRDTQYF. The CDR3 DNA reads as TGTGCCAGCAGCTTGTCGGCTAGCGGGAGGGCCGTGGGTCGAGATACGCAGTATTTT. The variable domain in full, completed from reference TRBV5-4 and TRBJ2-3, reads ETGVTQSPTHLIKTRGQQVTLRCSSQSGHNTVSWYQQALGQGPQFIFQYYREEENGRGNFPPRFSGLQFPNYSSELNVNALELDDSALYLCASSLSASGRAVGRDTQYFGPGTRLTVL.

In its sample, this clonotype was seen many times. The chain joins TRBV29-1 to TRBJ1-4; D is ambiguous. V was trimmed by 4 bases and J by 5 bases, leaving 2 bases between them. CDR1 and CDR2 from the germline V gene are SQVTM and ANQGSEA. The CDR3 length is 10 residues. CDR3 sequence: CSVGNEKLFF. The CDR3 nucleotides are TGCAGCGTTGGGAATGAAAAACTGTTTTTT. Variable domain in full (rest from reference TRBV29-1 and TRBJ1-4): SAVISQKPSRDICQRGTSLTIQCQVDSQVTMMFWYRQQPGQSLTLIATANQGSEATYESGFVIDKFPISRPNLTFSTLTVSNMSPEDSSIYLCSVGNEKLFFGSGTQLSVL.

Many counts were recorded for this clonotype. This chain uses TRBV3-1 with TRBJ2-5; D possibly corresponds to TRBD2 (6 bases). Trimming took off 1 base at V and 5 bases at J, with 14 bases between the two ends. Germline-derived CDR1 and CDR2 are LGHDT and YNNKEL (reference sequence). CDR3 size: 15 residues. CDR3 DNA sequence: TGTGCCAGCAGCCAAGGCGGCGGGACGGCGGAGACCCAGTACTTC. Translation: CASSQGGGTAETQYF.

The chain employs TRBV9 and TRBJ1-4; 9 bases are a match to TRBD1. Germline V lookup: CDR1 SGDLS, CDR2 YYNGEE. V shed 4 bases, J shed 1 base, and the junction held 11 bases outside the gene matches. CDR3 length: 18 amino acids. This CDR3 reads CASSTPGQGEETNEKLFF. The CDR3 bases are TGTGCCAGCAGCACCCCGGGACAGGGTGAGGAAACTAATGAAAAACTGTTTTTT.

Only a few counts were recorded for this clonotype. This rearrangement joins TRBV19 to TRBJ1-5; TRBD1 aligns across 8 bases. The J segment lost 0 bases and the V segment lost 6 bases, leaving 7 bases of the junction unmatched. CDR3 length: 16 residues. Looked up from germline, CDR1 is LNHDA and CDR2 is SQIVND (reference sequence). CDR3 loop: CASRGRGLRSNQPQHF. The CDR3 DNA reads TGTGCCAGTAGGGGCAGGGGGCTTCGTAGCAATCAGCCCCAGCATTTT.

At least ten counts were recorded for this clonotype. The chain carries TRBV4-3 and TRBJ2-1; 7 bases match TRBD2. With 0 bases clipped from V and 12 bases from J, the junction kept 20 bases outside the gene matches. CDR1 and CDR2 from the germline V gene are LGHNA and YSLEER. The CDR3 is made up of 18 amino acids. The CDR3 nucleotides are TGCGCCAGCAGCCAAGATAGGGGTCAGGGCGGGAGCGGGGTAGGGCAGTTCTTC. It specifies CASSQDRGQGGSGVGQFF.

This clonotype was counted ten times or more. The CDR3 region has the DNA TGTGCCAGCAGCGGGGGTGTTTATGCGGGAGTAGACAATGAGCAGTTCTTC. Translated, it gives CASSGGVYAGVDNEQFF. The J gene is TRBJ2-1, the V gene TRBV11-2, with 7 bases fitting TRBD2. Germline values: CDR1 SGHAT, CDR2 FQNNGV. Trimming removed 5 bases from V and 5 bases from J; junction bases left unmatched: 15. CDR3 length equals 17 residues. Together with reference TRBV11-2 and TRBJ2-1, the CDR3 gives the full variable domain: EAGVAQSPRYKIIEKRQSVAFWCNPISGHATLYWYQQILGQGPKLLIQFQNNGVVDDSQLPKDRFSAERLKGVDSTLKIQPAKLEDSAVYLCASSGGVYAGVDNEQFFGPGTRLTVL.

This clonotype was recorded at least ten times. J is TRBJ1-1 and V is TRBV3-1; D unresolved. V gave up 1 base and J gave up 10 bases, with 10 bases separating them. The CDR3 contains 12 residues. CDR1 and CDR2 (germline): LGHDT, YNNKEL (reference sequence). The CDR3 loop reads CASSQVGQIAFF. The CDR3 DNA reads TGTGCCAGCAGCCAAGTCGGGCAAATAGCTTTCTTT.

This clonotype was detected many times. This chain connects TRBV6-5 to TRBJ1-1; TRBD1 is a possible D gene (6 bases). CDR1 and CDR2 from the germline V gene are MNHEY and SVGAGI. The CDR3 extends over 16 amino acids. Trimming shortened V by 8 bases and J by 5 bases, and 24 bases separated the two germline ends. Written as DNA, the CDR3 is TGTGCCAGCGCTAGGAGTCGGGGGCTCGAGAGGACTGAAGCTTTCTTT. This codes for CASARSRGLERTEAFF.

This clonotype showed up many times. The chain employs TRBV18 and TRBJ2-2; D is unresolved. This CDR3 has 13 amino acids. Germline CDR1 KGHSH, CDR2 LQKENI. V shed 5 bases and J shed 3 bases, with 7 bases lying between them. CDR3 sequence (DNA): TGTGCCAGCTCAGAGGTTTACACCGGGGAGCTGTTTTTT. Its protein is CASSEVYTGELFF.